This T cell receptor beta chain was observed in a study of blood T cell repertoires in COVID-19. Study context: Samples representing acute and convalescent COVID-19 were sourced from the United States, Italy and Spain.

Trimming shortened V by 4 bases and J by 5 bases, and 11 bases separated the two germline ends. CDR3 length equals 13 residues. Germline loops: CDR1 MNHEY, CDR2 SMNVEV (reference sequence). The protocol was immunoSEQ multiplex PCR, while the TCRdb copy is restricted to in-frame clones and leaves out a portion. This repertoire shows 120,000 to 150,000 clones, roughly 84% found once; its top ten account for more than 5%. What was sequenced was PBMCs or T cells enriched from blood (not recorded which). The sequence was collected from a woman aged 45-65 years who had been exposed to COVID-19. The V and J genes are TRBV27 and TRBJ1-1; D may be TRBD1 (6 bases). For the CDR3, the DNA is TGTGCCAGCAGTTACAGGGATTGGACTGAAGCTTTCTTT. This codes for CASSYRDWTEAFF.